This T cell receptor beta chain was sequenced in a study of human T cells and chemical hapten exposure. As for the study in general: Each patient's scalp received weekly diphenylcyclopropenone throughout the roughly 23-week study. Upper back patch tests used 0.01% DPC, scored after 6 days.

This clonotype was seen many times. Separate cDNA molecules received unique molecular identifiers, which the library attached to them. Each CDR3 protein gets one entry after TCRdb re-called the RACE reads with MiXCR. The sample lists 45,000 to 60,000 distinct CDR3 sequences, 7% to 10% seen once, with 10% to 15% in the top ten. Specified time point: patch test 1, 2 weeks after DPC sensitization. Documented treatment: therapeutic diphenylcyclopropenone sensitization with weekly scalp DPC. Looked up from germline, CDR1 is SGDLS and CDR2 is YYNGEE. V was cut by 6 bases and J by 5 bases, with 12 bases left in between. CDR3 length: 12 amino acids.

Sequenced here: whole blood, sampled in connection with sensitization to the hapten diphenylcyclopropenone (DPC). The chain recombines TRBV9 with TRBJ2-7; D call uncertain. This receptor was obtained from a woman in her thirties or forties with alopecia areata. Some clones in this sample may be carry-over from other donors' samples. CDR3 sequence reads: CASNGFGDEQYF. The CDR3 DNA follows: TGTGCCAGCAATGGATTTGGGGACGAGCAGTACTTC.